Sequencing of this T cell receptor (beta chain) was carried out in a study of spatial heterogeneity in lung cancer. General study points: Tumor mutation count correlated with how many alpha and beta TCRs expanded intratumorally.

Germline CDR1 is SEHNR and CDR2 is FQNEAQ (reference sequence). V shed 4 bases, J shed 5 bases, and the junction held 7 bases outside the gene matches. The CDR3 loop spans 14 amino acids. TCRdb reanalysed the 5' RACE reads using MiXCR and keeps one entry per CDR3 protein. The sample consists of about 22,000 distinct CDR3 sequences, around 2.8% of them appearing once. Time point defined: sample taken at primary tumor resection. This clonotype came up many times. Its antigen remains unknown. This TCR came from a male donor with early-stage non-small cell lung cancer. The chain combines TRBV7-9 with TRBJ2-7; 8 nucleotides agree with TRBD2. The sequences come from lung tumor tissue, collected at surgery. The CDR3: CASSSLSGSNEQYF. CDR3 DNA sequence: TGTGCCAGCAGCTCTCTAAGCGGGAGCAACGAGCAGTACTTC.